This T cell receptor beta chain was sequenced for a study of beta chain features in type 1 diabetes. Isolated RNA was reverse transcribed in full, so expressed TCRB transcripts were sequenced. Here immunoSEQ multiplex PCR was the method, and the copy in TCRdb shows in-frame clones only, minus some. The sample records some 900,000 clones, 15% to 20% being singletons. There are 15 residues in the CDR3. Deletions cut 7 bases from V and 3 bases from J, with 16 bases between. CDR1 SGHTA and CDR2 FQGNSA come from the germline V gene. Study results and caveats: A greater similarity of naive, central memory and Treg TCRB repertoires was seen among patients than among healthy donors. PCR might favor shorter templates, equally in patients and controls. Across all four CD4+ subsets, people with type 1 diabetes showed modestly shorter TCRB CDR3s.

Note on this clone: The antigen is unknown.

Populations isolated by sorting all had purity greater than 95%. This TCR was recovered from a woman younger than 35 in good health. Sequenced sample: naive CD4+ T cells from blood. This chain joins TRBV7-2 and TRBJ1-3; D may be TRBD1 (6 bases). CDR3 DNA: TGTGCCAGCAAACGATCGGGGGCTGTTGGAAACACCATATATTTT. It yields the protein CASKRSGAVGNTIYF.